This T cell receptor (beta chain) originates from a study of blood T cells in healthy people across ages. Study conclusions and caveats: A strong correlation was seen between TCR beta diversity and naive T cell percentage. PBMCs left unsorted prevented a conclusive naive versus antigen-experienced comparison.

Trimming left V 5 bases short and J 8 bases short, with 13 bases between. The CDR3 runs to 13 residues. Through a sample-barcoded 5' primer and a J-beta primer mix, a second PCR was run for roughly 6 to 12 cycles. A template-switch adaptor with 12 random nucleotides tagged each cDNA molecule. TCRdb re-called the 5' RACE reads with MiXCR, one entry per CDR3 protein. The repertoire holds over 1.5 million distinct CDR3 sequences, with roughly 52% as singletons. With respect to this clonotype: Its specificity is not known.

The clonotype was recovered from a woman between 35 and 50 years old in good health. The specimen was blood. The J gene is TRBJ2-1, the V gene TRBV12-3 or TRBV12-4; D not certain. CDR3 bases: TGTGCCAGCAGTCCCCCCTGGAACGATGAGCAGTTCTTC. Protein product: CASSPPWNDEQFF.